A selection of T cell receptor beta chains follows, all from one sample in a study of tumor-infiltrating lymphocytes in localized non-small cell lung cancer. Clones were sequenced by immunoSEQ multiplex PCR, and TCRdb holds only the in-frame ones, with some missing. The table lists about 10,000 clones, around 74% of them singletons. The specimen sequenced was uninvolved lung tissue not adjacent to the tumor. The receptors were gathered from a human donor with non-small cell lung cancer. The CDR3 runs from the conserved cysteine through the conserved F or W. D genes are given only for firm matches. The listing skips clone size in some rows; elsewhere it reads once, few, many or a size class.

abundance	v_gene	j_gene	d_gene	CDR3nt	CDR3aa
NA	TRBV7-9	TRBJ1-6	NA	TGTGCCAGCAGCTTAGGTAGGGATAATTCACCCCTCCACTTT	CASSLGRDNSPLHF
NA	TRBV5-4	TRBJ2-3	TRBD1	TGTGCCAGCAGCCGACCGGGACAGGGTATAGCGGATACGCAGTATTTT	CASSRPGQGIADTQYF
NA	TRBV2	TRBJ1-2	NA	TGTGCCAGCAGTGCCTTGGGGGGCTACACCTTC	CASSALGGYTF
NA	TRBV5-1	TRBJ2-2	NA	TGCGCCAGCAGCTTGGGGGGTATCAACACCGGGGAGCTGTTTTTT	CASSLGGINTGELFF
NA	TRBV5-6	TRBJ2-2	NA	TGTGCCAGCAGCTTAGGCCTAAACACCGGGGAGCTGTTTTTT	CASSLGLNTGELFF
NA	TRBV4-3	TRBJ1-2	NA	TGCGCCAGCAGCCAACTTTCTAACTATGGCTACACCTTC	CASSQLSNYGYTF
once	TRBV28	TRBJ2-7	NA	TGTGCCAGCAGTCTCTACGGGAGTACCGCTAACGAGCAGTACTTC	CASSLYGSTANEQYF
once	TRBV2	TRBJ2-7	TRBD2	TGTGCCAGCAGGGCGGGGGGTGCACAGGGAACCGAGCAGTACTTC	CASRAGGAQGTEQYF
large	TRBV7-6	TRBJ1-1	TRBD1	TGTGCCAGCAGCCACGGGGAGGGGGCAAGCACTGAAGCTTTCTTT	CASSHGEGASTEAFF
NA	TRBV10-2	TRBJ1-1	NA	TGCGCCAGCAGTAGGGGGGACACTGAAGCTTTCTTT	CASSRGDTEAFF
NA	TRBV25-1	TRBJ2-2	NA	TGTGCCAGCAGTGAATGGGGGGACGGGGAGCTGTTTTTT	CASSEWGDGELFF
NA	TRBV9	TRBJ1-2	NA	TGTGCCAGCAGCTCACCGGGGGGCTCCACTGGGGGTTATGGCTACACCTTC	CASSSPGGSTGGYGYTF
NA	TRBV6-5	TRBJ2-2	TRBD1	TGTGCCAGCAGTTACGAACCAGGGGGTGGGCGGGAGCTGTTTTTT	CASSYEPGGGRELFF
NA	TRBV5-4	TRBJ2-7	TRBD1	TGTGCCAGCAGCTTGGGGACAGGGGCGAGCTCCTACGAGCAGTACTTC	CASSLGTGASSYEQYF
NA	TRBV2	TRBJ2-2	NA	TGTGCCAGCAACTCGTTAAACACCGGGGAGCTGTTTTTT	CASNSLNTGELFF
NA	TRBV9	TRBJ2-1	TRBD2	TGTGCCAGCACCTTGTGGGCGGGAGGTTCCTACAATGAGCAGTTCTTC	CASTLWAGGSYNEQFF
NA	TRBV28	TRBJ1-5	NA	TGTGCCAGCAGTAATAACAGTAGGTATAGCAATCAGCCCCAGCATTTT	CASSNNSRYSNQPQHF
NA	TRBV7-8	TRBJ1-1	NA	TGTGCCAGCAGCGGACATTGGGTCACTGAAGCTTTCTTT	CASSGHWVTEAFF
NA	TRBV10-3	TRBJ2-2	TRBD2	TGTGCCATCAGTGAGTCAGGCGGGAGGGGAACCGGGGAGCTGTTTTTT	CAISESGGRGTGELFF
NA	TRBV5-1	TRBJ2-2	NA	TGCGCCAGCAGCTCGTACGGGGCCGGGGAGCTGTTTTTT	CASSSYGAGELFF
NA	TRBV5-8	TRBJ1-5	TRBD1	TGTGCCAGCAGCTTGGGTGACAGGGAACGCCAGCCCCAGCATTTT	CASSLGDRERQPQHF
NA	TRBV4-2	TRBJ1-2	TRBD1	TGTGCCAGCAGCCATGAGGAAACAGGGGGCCCCCTTAACTATGGCTACACCTTC	CASSHEETGGPLNYGYTF